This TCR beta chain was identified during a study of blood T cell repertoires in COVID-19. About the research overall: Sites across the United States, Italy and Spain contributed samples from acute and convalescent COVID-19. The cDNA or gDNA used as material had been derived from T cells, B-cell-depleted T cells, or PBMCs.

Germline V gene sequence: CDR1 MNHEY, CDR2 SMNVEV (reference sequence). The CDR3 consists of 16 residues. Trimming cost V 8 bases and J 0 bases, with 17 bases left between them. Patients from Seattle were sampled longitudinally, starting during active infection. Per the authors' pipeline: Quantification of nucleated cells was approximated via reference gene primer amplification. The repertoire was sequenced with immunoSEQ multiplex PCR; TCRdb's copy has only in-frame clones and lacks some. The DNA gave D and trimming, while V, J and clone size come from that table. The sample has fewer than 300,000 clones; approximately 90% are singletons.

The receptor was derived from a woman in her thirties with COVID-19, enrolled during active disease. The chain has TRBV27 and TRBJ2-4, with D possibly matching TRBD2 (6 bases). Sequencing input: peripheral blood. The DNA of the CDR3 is TGTGCCAGCTGTCCGAGCGGGTCCCTAGCCAAAAACATTCAGTACTTC. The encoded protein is CASCPSGSLAKNIQYF.